The clone carrying this T cell receptor beta chain appeared once. Sequencing was performed with immunoSEQ multiplex PCR; in TCRdb, only in-frame clones are kept and a portion is missing. This table holds over 10,000 clones, around 80% found once. The data are from a study of OX40 agonist ivuxolimab in advanced cancers. Per the germline V gene, CDR1 is PRHDT and CDR2 is FYEKMQ (reference sequence). The CDR3 spans 13 residues. Trimming removed 6 bases at V and 5 bases at J, with 12 bases between. This receptor was taken from an adult with an advanced solid tumor such as melanoma, head and neck, liver or kidney cancer. The chain joins TRBV13 to TRBJ2-3; D remains ambiguous. The material was CD4+ or CD8+ T cells sorted from blood, obtained in a trial of the OX40 agonist ivuxolimab. The CDR3 spells CASSPTSEDTQYF. The CDR3 nucleotides are TGTGCCAGCAGTCCCACAAGTGAAGATACGCAGTATTTT. The full variable domain, its missing parts supplied by reference TRBV13 and TRBJ2-3, is AAGVIQSPRHLIKEKRETATLKCYPIPRHDTVYWYQQGPGQDPQFLISFYEKMQSDKGSIPDRFSAQQFSDYHSELNMSSLELGDSALYFCASSPTSEDTQYFGPGTRLTVL.